These 7 T cell receptor beta chains were sequenced from one sample in a study of cytomegalovirus exposure and HLA in healthy donors. The PCR employed 60 Vbeta primers together with 13 Jbeta primers. Clones were read by immunoSEQ multiplex PCR, and TCRdb kept only the in-frame ones, dropping some. The sample shows 100,000 or so clones, roughly 69% of them seen only once. The sequenced material came from PBMCs. The receptors stem from a man aged 45-65 years in good health and CMV-seropositive.

V is TRBV29-1 and J is TRBJ2-3, with D unresolved. CDR3 size: 13 residues. CDR1 and CDR2 from the germline V gene are SQVTM and ANQGSEA. V shed 4 bases and J shed 2 bases, with 10 bases lying between them. The chain's CDR3 is CSVAFGFTDTQYF. The CDR3 DNA follows: TGCAGCGTTGCGTTTGGCTTCACAGATACGCAGTATTTT.

V and J are TRBV18 and TRBJ1-2; no clear D gene. Germline values: CDR1 KGHSH, CDR2 LQKENI. The CDR3 is 13 residues long. Trimming took 3 bases from V and 8 from J, leaving 13 bases between them. The CDR3 nucleotides are TGTGCCAGCTCACCCCTAGACCGAGCGGGCTACACCTTC. As protein: CASSPLDRAGYTF.

This rearrangement joins TRBV7-8 to TRBJ2-3; D perhaps matches TRBD1 (6 bases). The CDR3 contains 15 residues. V shed 1 base and J shed 0 bases, with 8 bases lying between them. Germline lookup yields CDR1 SGHVS and CDR2 FQNEAQ. CDR3 region: CASSLGTASTDTQYF. In nucleotides, the CDR3 is TGTGCCAGCAGCTTAGGGACAGCTAGCACAGATACGCAGTATTTT.

The J gene is TRBJ2-3, the V gene TRBV5-1, with D perhaps TRBD2 (5 bases). Trimming took 6 bases from V and 2 from J, leaving 16 bases between them. This CDR3 has 15 amino acids. The germline gives CDR1 SGHRS, CDR2 YFSETQ. CDR3 loop: CASTEESGLTDTQYF. The CDR3 region has the DNA TGCGCCAGCACGGAGGAGTCCGGGCTCACAGATACGCAGTATTTT.

A few counts support this clone. J is TRBJ1-1 and V is TRBV6-6, with 9 bases matching TRBD1. The V and J ends lost 6 bases and 9 bases, in that order; junction bases with no gene match: 8. CDR3 length: 13 residues. Per germline, CDR1 MNHNY and CDR2 SVGAGI (reference sequence). The CDR3, as DNA: TGTGCCAGCAGCCCGCGGGGACAGGGTCAAGCTTTCTTT. Translating gives CASSPRGQGQAFF.

The chain carries TRBV2 and TRBJ2-1, with 13 bases aligning to TRBD2. CDR3 size: 15 residues. CDR1 SNHLY and CDR2 FYNNEI come from the germline V gene. The junction had 4 bases not matched to a gene; V was cut back by 5 bases and J by 6 bases. The CDR3: CASSSLAGGGNEQFF. DNA for the CDR3: TGTGCCAGCAGTTCACTAGCGGGAGGGGGCAATGAGCAGTTCTTC.

This rearrangement joins TRBV29-1 to TRBJ2-1; D ambiguous. The germline V gene has CDR1 SQVTM and CDR2 ANQGSEA. The CDR3 is made up of 13 amino acids. The germline V and J ends were trimmed by 6 bases and 5 bases, with 14 bases remaining between them. The chain's CDR3 is CSVATPFHNEQFF. CDR3 coding DNA: TGCAGCGTCGCTACCCCTTTCCACAATGAGCAGTTCTTC.